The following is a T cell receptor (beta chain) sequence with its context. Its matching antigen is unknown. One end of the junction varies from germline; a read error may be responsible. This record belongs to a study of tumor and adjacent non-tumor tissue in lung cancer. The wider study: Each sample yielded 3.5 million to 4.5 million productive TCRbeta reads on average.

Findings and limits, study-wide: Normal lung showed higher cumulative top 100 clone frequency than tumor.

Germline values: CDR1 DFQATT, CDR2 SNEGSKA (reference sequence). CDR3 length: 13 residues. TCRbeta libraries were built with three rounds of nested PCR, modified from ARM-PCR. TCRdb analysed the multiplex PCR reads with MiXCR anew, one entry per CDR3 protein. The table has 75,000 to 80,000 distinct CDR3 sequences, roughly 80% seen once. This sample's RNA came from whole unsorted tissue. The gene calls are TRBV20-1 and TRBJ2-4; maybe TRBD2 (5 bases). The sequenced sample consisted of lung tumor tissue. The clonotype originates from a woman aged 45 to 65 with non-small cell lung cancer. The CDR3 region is CNARVLSGSTQYF. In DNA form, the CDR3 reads TGCAATGCTAGAGTCCTAAGCGGCAGCACTCAGTACTTC.